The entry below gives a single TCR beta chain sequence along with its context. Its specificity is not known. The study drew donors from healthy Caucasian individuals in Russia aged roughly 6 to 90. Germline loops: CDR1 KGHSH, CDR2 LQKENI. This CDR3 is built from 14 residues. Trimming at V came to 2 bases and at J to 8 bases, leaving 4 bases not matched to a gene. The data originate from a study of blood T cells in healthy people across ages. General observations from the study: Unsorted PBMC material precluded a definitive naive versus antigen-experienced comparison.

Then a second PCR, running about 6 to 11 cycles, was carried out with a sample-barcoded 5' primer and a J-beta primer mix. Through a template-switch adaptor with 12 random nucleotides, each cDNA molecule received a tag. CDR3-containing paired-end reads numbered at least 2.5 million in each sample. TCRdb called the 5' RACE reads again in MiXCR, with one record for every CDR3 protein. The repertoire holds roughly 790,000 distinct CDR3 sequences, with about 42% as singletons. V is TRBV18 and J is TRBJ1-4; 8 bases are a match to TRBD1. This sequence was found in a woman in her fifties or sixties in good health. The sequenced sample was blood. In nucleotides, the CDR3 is TGTGCCAGCTCACCATCGACAGGGGACGAAAAACTGTTTTTT. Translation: CASSPSTGDEKLFF.